The following is a T cell receptor beta chain sequence with its context. Its antigen is as yet unknown. In germline, CDR1 is GTSNPN, CDR2 SVGIG (reference sequence). The CDR3 sequence is 14 residues long. V was trimmed by 2 bases and J by 0 bases, leaving 11 bases between them. The data stem from a study of CD8+ T cells in alopecia areata. The overall study: Treatment of the treated patients consisted of oral tofacitinib, 5 to 10 mg twice daily. Study results and caveats: Among the 100 top clones, expanded CD8+ clones, like scalp clonality, were significantly decreased by tofacitinib.

RNA extraction and reverse transcription yielded cDNA as sequencing template. TCRdb's copy holds only in-frame clones and misses some; the assay was immunoSEQ multiplex PCR. The profile shows 150,000 or so clones, roughly 63% of them singletons. Noted treatment: oral pan-JAK inhibitor, 5-10 mg twice daily. The rearrangement uses TRBV30 and TRBJ2-7; D unresolved. The receptor was derived from a human donor with alopecia areata. Here the sequenced sample was CD4+ T cells sorted from blood, taken at approximately week 55, from a patient treated with tofacitinib. The CDR3 reads CAWSPPPDSYEQYF. The CDR3 nucleotides are TGTGCCTGGAGTCCACCCCCGGACTCCTACGAGCAGTACTTC.